This T cell receptor beta chain was found in a study of blood T cell repertoires in COVID-19. Trimming stripped 4 bases from V and 0 bases from J, with 10 bases between. This CDR3 comprises 15 residues. Germline assignment: CDR1 SGDLS and CDR2 YYNGEE. Clones were sequenced by immunoSEQ multiplex PCR, and TCRdb holds only the in-frame ones, with some missing. Of some 150,000 clones listed, about 89% are singletons. This receptor was identified in a man between 65 and 85 years old with acute or convalescent COVID-19. The specimen was peripheral blood. The chain uses TRBV9 and TRBJ2-2; D gene ambiguous. This chain's CDR3 is CASSPLAANTGELFF. As DNA, the CDR3 is TGTGCCAGCAGCCCCCTGGCTGCGAACACCGGGGAGCTGTTTTTT. Using reference TRBV9 and TRBJ2-2 for the parts outside the CDR3, the full variable domain is DSGVTQTPKHLITATGQRVTLRCSPRSGDLSVYWYQQSLDQGLQFLIQYYNGEERAKGNILERFSAQQFPDLHSELNLSSLELGDSALYFCASSPLAANTGELFFGEGSRLTVL.